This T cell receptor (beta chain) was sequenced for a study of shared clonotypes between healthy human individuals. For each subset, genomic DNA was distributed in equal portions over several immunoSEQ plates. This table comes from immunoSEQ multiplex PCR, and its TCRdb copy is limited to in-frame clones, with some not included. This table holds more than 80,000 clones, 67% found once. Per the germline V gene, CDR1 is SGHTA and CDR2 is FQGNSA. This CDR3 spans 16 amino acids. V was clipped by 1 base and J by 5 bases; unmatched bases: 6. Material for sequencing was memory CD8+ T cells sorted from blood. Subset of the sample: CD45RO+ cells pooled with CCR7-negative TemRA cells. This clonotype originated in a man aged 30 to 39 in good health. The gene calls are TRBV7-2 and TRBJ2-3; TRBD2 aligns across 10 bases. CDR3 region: CASSLVLAGVGDTQYF. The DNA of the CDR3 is TGTGCCAGCAGCTTAGTGCTAGCGGGAGTGGGAGATACGCAGTATTTT.